A selection of T cell receptor beta chains follows, all from one sample in a study of cytomegalovirus exposure and HLA in healthy donors. Clones were sequenced by immunoSEQ multiplex PCR, and TCRdb holds only the in-frame ones, with some missing. The sample lists 110,000 to 150,000 clones; around 9.7% were seen once. The sequenced sample was PBMCs. All receptors come from a man in his fifties in good health and CMV-seronegative. The conserved cysteine and the conserved F or W are not part of the CDR3 here.

TRBJ2-5 TRBV10-2 ASSTSSGQETQY
TRBJ1-1 TRBV7-6 ASSLGHSNTEAF
TRBJ2-4 TRBV19 ASSHRGGKNIQY
TRBJ2-5 TRBV11-2 ASSLGTQEAQY
TRBJ2-7 TRBV7-2 ASSYRGGRRAYEQY
TRBJ2-1 TRBV19 ASSPSRARRAYNEQF
TRBJ1-3 TRBV5-4 ASSLDGTGNTIY
TRBJ1-3 TRBV7-8 ASSGTDRFSSGNTIY
TRBJ2-7 TRBV19 ASSSDRLVEEQY
TRBJ1-5 TRBV21-1 ASSNFDSRPQH
TRBJ1-4 TRBV5-1 ASSSKSGTGFNEKLF
TRBJ1-2 TRBV7-6 ASTDREDYGYT
TRBJ2-5 TRBV2 ASSELRGGLETQY